The source of this T cell receptor (beta chain) is a study of T-cell reconstitution after alpha-beta-depleted transplantation in children. V was cut by 2 bases and J by 0 bases, with 8 bases left in between. There are 15 residues in the CDR3. CDR1 and CDR2 (germline): LGHDT, YNNKEL (reference sequence). Regarding the study as a whole: It was newly produced T cells that mostly accounted for T-cell counts and diversity one year after transplant. TCRbeta diversity was high at day 60 in some patients (a result of surviving recipient T cells and thymic progenitors). Expanded graft clones, several hundred of them, were reportedly the source of alpha-beta T cells about two months after transplant.

Molecular barcoding with unique molecular identifiers was used for the TCRbeta library. TCRdb recomputed calls from the PCR reads with MiXCR, one row per CDR3 protein. Of around 230,000 distinct CDR3 sequences listed, over 15% are singletons. Worth noting for this clonotype: Its antigen is currently unknown.

This chain connects TRBV3-1 to TRBJ1-3; D is unresolved. This specimen was PBMCs, mostly from graft donor cells, taken 360 days after TCRalphabeta/CD19-depleted stem cell transplant. The TCR originated in a male patient between 2 and 15 years old who had a stem cell transplant for acute lymphoblastic leukemia, so the T cells may come from the graft donor. CDR3 amino acids: CASSQTRFSGNTIYF. The CDR3 region has the DNA TGTGCCAGCAGCCAAACCCGGTTCTCTGGAAACACCATATATTTT.